This T cell receptor beta chain was identified during a study of CD8 T cells in Susac syndrome. Sequencing of TCR beta was performed on blood CD8+ and CD4+ T cells. It was treatment-naive patients with stable or active relapsing-remitting disease who made up the multiple sclerosis controls. Reverse transcription of roughly 0.5 to 1 ug RNA used random hexamers. The amplification used immunoSEQ multiplex PCR on TCR beta CDR3; it spanned 54 Vbeta and 13 Jbeta. TCRdb independently ran MiXCR on the immunoSEQ multiplex PCR reads; one entry per CDR3 protein. In the table there are about 200,000 distinct CDR3 sequences, 85% to 95% of which are singletons. The CDR3 extends over 14 amino acids. The V segment lost 5 bases and the J segment 0 bases; nucleotides outside the gene matches: 5. CDR1 is DFQATT and CDR2 is SNEGSKA in the germline V gene (reference sequence).

The sequencing input was CD4+ T cells from PBMCs. This TCR came from a human donor with multiple sclerosis. The rearrangement links TRBV20-1 to TRBJ1-1; 8 bases match TRBD1. The CDR3 loop is CSASTGAVNTEAFF. The CDR3 DNA is TGCAGTGCTTCGACAGGGGCGGTGAACACTGAAGCTTTCTTT.